These 26 T cell receptor beta chains share one sample of origin, sequenced in a study of blood T cell repertoires in COVID-19. Here immunoSEQ multiplex PCR was the method, and the copy in TCRdb shows in-frame clones only, minus some. The repertoire includes 150,000 to 200,000 clones, approximately 85% of them detected once, and 5% to 8% sits in the top ten. The sample was PBMCs or T cells enriched from blood (not recorded which). The receptors derive from a man in his forties or fifties who had recovered from COVID-19.

This sequence joins TRBV4-2 and TRBJ2-2, with 7 bases matching TRBD1. V lost 0 bases, J lost 7 bases, and 14 bases stayed unmatched. The CDR3 covers 18 residues. The germline V gene encodes CDR1 LGHNA and CDR2 YNFKEQ. This chain's CDR3 is CASSQDRGRQGRNGELFF. The CDR3 bases are TGTGCCAGCAGCCAAGATCGGGGTCGACAGGGTCGGAACGGGGAGCTGTTTTTT.

This sequence joins TRBV5-1 and TRBJ1-2, with 9 bases aligning to TRBD1. The length of the CDR3 is 13 residues. Germline V CDR1 and CDR2: SGHRS, YFSETQ. Trimming removed 4 bases from V and 7 bases from J; junction bases left unmatched: 5. The chain's CDR3 is CASSRDREGGYTF. The CDR3 DNA is TGCGCCAGCAGCCGGGACAGGGAGGGTGGCTACACCTTC.

The rearrangement links TRBV28 to TRBJ2-7; 9 bases agree with TRBD1. Germline-derived CDR1 and CDR2 are MDHEN and SYDVKM. The CDR3 is 15 residues long. The J segment lost 5 bases and the V segment lost 2 bases, leaving 7 bases of the junction unmatched. DNA for the CDR3: TGTGCCAGCAGTTTAGGGACAGGGATCGTCCACGAGCAGTACTTC. Protein sequence: CASSLGTGIVHEQYF.

The rearrangement uses TRBV2 and TRBJ2-4; 7 bases align to TRBD1. Germline CDR1 and CDR2: SNHLY and FYNNEI. This CDR3 region has 15 residues. Unmatched junction bases numbered 7, after V lost 8 bases and J lost 0 bases. CDR3 nucleotide sequence: TGTGCCAGCCTAGGACAGGCGGGAGCCAAAAACATTCAGTACTTC. Its translation is CASLGQAGAKNIQYF.

The chain links TRBV30 to TRBJ1-2, with 9 bases that match TRBD1. Looked up from germline, CDR1 is GTSNPN and CDR2 is SVGIG (reference sequence). The CDR3 length is 14 residues. J gave up 12 bases and V 1 base, and 12 bases lay outside the gene matches. The CDR3 DNA reads TGTGCCTGGAGTGGGCTTCCGGGACAGGGCTTACACACCTTC. Amino acid sequence: CAWSGLPGQGLHTF.

The chain joins TRBV5-1 to TRBJ1-1; no firm D call. The CDR3 runs to 16 residues. Trimming cost V 5 bases and J 4 bases, with 21 bases left between them. The germline gives CDR1 SGHRS, CDR2 YFSETQ. This CDR3 is CASSAGSGSGSTEAFF. The CDR3, as DNA: TGCGCCAGCAGTGCGGGGTCGGGATCGGGGAGCACTGAAGCTTTCTTT. The full variable domain, completed using reference TRBV5-1 and TRBJ1-1, is KAGVTQTPRYLIKTRGQQVTLSCSPISGHRSVSWYQQTPGQGLQFLFEYFSETQRNKGNFPGRFSGRQFSNSRSEMNVSTLELGDSALYLCASSAGSGSGSTEAFFGQGTRLTVV.

The J gene is TRBJ2-5, the V gene TRBV29-1; maybe TRBD1 (6 bases). Trimming removed 4 bases from V and 5 bases from J, with 14 bases in between. The CDR3 has 13 amino acids. Germline assignment: CDR1 SQVTM and CDR2 ANQGSEA. This CDR3 reads CSVVQGTRETQYF. The CDR3 nucleotides are TGCAGCGTTGTTCAGGGGACACGGGAGACCCAGTACTTC.

The chain carries TRBV7-8 and TRBJ1-1, with a possible D match to TRBD1 (6 bases). V dropped 3 bases and J dropped 0 bases, with 17 bases sitting between them. Germline lookup yields CDR1 SGHVS and CDR2 FQNEAQ. The CDR3 spans 17 residues. CDR3 protein: CASSFLAGEGVNTEAFF. The CDR3 DNA follows: TGTGCCAGCAGCTTCCTTGCGGGGGAGGGGGTGAACACTGAAGCTTTCTTT.

The chain combines TRBV5-1 with TRBJ2-3, with 7 bases matching TRBD2. This CDR3 has 14 amino acids. Germline V gene lookup returns CDR1 SGHRS and CDR2 YFSETQ. V was pared by 2 bases and J by 0 bases, with 0 bases of the junction left unmatched. The CDR3 reads CASSFSGSTDTQYF. The CDR3 DNA reads as TGCGCCAGCAGCTTTAGCGGGAGCACAGATACGCAGTATTTT.

The rearrangement links TRBV5-1 to TRBJ1-1, with 8 bases lining up with TRBD1. Germline V gene lookup returns CDR1 SGHRS and CDR2 YFSETQ. The ends lost 2 bases at V and 8 bases at J; junction bases unmatched: 8. This CDR3 contains 14 residues. As DNA, the CDR3 is TGCGCCAGCAGCTTAGTTGGACAGGGTAGGGAAGCTTTCTTT. Translated: CASSLVGQGREAFF.

The V and J genes are TRBV14 and TRBJ2-3, with a tentative D call TRBD1 (5 bases). Germline V gene lookup returns CDR1 SGHDN and CDR2 FVKESK. Deletions cut 5 bases from V and 2 bases from J, with 14 bases between. The CDR3 is 15 amino acids. The CDR3, as DNA: TGTGCCAGCAGCTATGGACACAAATTCACAGATACGCAGTATTTT. Encoded protein: CASSYGHKFTDTQYF.

The chain links TRBV18 to TRBJ1-2; TRBD1 might be the D (6 bases). Germline CDR1 reads KGHSH; CDR2 reads LQKENI. V was shortened by 6 bases and J by 2 bases, with 16 bases between the two germline ends. The CDR3 has 15 amino acids. The CDR3 sequence is CASSLGTSGNYGYTF. The CDR3 DNA sequence: TGTGCCAGCTCCCTTGGGACATCCGGCAACTATGGCTACACCTTC.

This chain uses TRBV7-9 with TRBJ1-1; D remains ambiguous. The CDR3 has 16 amino acids. Between the trimmed V and J ends, which lost 2 bases and 4 bases, there was a span of 17 bases. Germline loops: CDR1 SEHNR, CDR2 FQNEAQ (reference sequence). CDR3 in DNA: TGTGCCAGCAGCTTACCCCTTACTTCCAAACCCACTGAAGCTTTCTTT. It yields the protein CASSLPLTSKPTEAFF.

The V and J genes are TRBV7-3 and TRBJ2-3, with 8 bases lining up with TRBD1. The CDR3 extends over 13 amino acids. V gave up 5 bases and J gave up 5 bases; unmatched junction bases: 3. Germline CDR1 and CDR2: SGHTA and FQGTGA. CDR3 in amino acids: CASSVTGGDTQYF. In nucleotides, the CDR3 is TGTGCCAGCAGCGTTACAGGGGGAGATACGCAGTATTTT.

The sample holds a few counts of this clone. The chain combines TRBV19 with TRBJ1-1; tentative D call: TRBD1 (6 bases). The ends were cut back, 6 bases at V and 1 base at J, with 9 bases in the middle. CDR1 LNHDA and CDR2 SQIVND come from the germline V gene (reference sequence). The CDR3 length is 13 residues. The chain's CDR3 is CASRRTANTEAFF. In DNA, the CDR3 is TGTGCCAGTAGGCGGACAGCGAACACTGAAGCTTTCTTT.

This rearrangement joins TRBV19 to TRBJ2-3; 14 positions agree with TRBD2. V lost 5 bases and J lost 2; bases outside the gene matches: 6. Germline V gives CDR1 LNHDA, CDR2 SQIVND (reference sequence). The CDR3 sequence is 17 residues long. CDR3 in amino acids: CASSSRTSGGYTDTQYF. DNA of the CDR3: TGTGCCAGTAGTTCTAGGACTAGCGGGGGGTACACAGATACGCAGTATTTT.

This chain uses TRBV19 with TRBJ2-3; 8 positions agree with TRBD1. The V gene's germline CDR1 is LNHDA and CDR2 SQIVND (reference sequence). The V and J ends lost 5 bases and 2 bases, in that order; junction bases with no gene match: 9. CDR3 length: 16 residues. CDR3 loop: CASSSKDRDPTDTQYF. Written as DNA, the CDR3 is TGTGCCAGTAGTTCTAAGGACAGGGACCCCACAGATACGCAGTATTTT.

V gene TRBV6-5 combines with J gene TRBJ2-2; D is unclear. The CDR3 consists of 12 residues. Trimming shortened V by 7 bases and J by 7 bases, and 10 bases separated the two germline ends. Germline V gene lookup returns CDR1 MNHEY and CDR2 SVGAGI. CDR3 nucleotide sequence: TGTGCCAGCACCGAGAGCTTCGGGGAGCTGTTTTTT. Its protein product is CASTESFGELFF.

V is TRBV2 and J is TRBJ2-5, with a possible D match to TRBD1 (5 bases). CDR3 length: 14 residues. Trimming pared 6 bases from V and 5 bases from J, leaving 16 bases between. CDR1 is SNHLY, CDR2 FYNNEI, per germline. The CDR3 bases are TGTGCCAGCAGCGCAGGACATTCGACGGAGACCCAGTACTTC. As protein: CASSAGHSTETQYF.

This chain joins TRBV19 and TRBJ1-2; D perhaps matches TRBD1 (6 bases). In germline, CDR1 is LNHDA, CDR2 SQIVND (reference sequence). Trimming shortened V by 5 bases and J by 2 bases, and 15 bases separated the two germline ends. There are 15 residues in the CDR3. The CDR3 is CASSAGQFTNYGYTF. CDR3 sequence (DNA): TGTGCCAGTAGTGCCGGACAGTTCACCAACTATGGCTACACCTTC.

This clone was recorded once. The chain employs TRBV11-2 and TRBJ2-2; unclear D gene. Per germline, CDR1 SGHAT and CDR2 FQNNGV. The CDR3 contains 15 residues. V lost 5 bases to trimming and J lost 5 bases, with 15 bases between them. CDR3 in DNA: TGTGCCAGCAGCCCAGGATTCCGGAATACCGGGGAGCTGTTTTTT. Its translation: CASSPGFRNTGELFF. Complete variable domain (other parts from reference TRBV11-2 and TRBJ2-2): EAGVAQSPRYKIIEKRQSVAFWCNPISGHATLYWYQQILGQGPKLLIQFQNNGVVDDSQLPKDRFSAERLKGVDSTLKIQPAKLEDSAVYLCASSPGFRNTGELFFGEGSRLTVL.

The chain links TRBV5-6 to TRBJ1-6; D is undetermined. Germline CDR1 reads SGHDT; CDR2 reads YYEEEE. The CDR3 extends over 13 amino acids. V was cut by 4 bases and J by 7 bases, with 9 bases left in between. The DNA for the CDR3 is TGTGCCAGCAGCCAACGGCGGAATTCACCCCTCCACTTT. Its protein is CASSQRRNSPLHF.

A single count supports this clone. This chain links TRBV7-3 with TRBJ1-6; no reliable D call. The CDR3 has 13 amino acids. Germline-derived CDR1 and CDR2 are SGHTA and FQGTGA. Trimming left V 5 bases short and J 6 bases short, with 8 bases between. The CDR3 sequence: CASSPSINSPLHF. The DNA of the CDR3 is TGTGCCAGCAGCCCGAGTATTAATTCACCCCTCCACTTT.

The J gene is TRBJ2-3, the V gene TRBV5-6, with D hard to call. Looked up from germline, CDR1 is SGHDT and CDR2 is YYEEEE. The CDR3 is 14 residues long. The V gene lost 4 bases and the J gene lost 5 bases, with 14 bases spanning the gap. The CDR3 DNA reads as TGTGCCAGCAGCGTGATAGACTTTTTAGATACGCAGTATTTT. It specifies CASSVIDFLDTQYF.

The chain has TRBV9 and TRBJ1-1; D is perhaps TRBD1 (5 bases). In germline, CDR1 is SGDLS, CDR2 YYNGEE. This CDR3 is built from 12 residues. V was cut by 4 bases and J by 5 bases, with 9 bases left in between. The CDR3 reads CASSRSGTEAFF. The CDR3 bases are TGTGCCAGCAGCCGGTCAGGGACTGAAGCTTTCTTT.

V gene TRBV2 combines with J gene TRBJ1-2, with D maybe TRBD1 (6 bases). V was cut by 8 bases and J by 6 bases, with 13 bases left in between. In germline, CDR1 is SNHLY, CDR2 FYNNEI. There are 12 residues in the CDR3. The CDR3 loop is CASSDRNNGYTF. CDR3 bases: TGTGCCAGCTCTGACAGGAATAATGGCTACACCTTC.